Shown below are 12 T cell receptor beta chains from a single sample sequenced in a study of blood T cell repertoires in COVID-19. Sequencing was performed with immunoSEQ multiplex PCR; in TCRdb, only in-frame clones are kept and a portion is missing. The table shows roughly 240,000 clones, with around four fifths occurring only once. The sample was peripheral blood. These receptors were collected from a man between 60 and 75 years old who had recovered from COVID-19.

This clone is a singleton in its sample. The gene calls are TRBV6-2 or TRBV6-3 and TRBJ2-5, with 9 bases that match TRBD1. This CDR3 is 15 amino acids long. CDR1 is MNHEY and CDR2 is SVGEGT in the germline V gene. The V segment lost 4 bases and the J segment 2 bases; nucleotides outside the gene matches: 5. The DNA of the CDR3 is TGTGCCAGCAGTTCGGACAGGGGATTTCAAGAGACCCAGTACTTC. The encoded protein is CASSSDRGFQETQYF.

This clone was recorded only once. The DNA for the CDR3 is TGCGCCAGCAGCTCCTCGTCTAGCGGGAGAGTCTACAATGAGCAGTTCTTC. It specifies CASSSSSSGRVYNEQFF. The chain uses TRBV5-1 and TRBJ2-1, with 10 bases lining up with TRBD2. After removal of 3 bases from V and 3 bases from J, the junction contained 9 bases not matched to a gene. Germline CDR1 and CDR2: SGHRS and YFSETQ. The CDR3 totals 17 residues.

The sample holds one count of this clone. This chain joins TRBV5-5 and TRBJ2-2, with 11 positions matching TRBD2. The trim removed 0 bases at V and 4 bases at J, leaving 8 bases unmatched. Germline CDR1 and CDR2: SGHKS and YYEKEE (reference sequence). The CDR3 is made up of 18 amino acids. The CDR3 loop is CASSLALAGGPGTGELFF. Here the CDR3 DNA reads TGTGCCAGCAGCTTGGCCTTAGCGGGGGGGCCGGGCACCGGGGAGCTGTTTTTT.

CDR3 loop: CASSGTGNSPLHF. The CDR3 DNA reads as TGTGCCAGCTCCGGGACAGGGAATTCACCCCTCCACTTT. The chain joins TRBV19 to TRBJ1-6, with 9 positions matching TRBD1. CDR1 and CDR2 (germline): LNHDA, SQIVND (reference sequence). The CDR3 has 13 residues. V was clipped by 9 bases and J by 7 bases; unmatched bases: 4.

J is TRBJ1-2 and V is TRBV19, with a possible D match to TRBD1 (6 bases). CDR3 length: 14 residues. The germline gives CDR1 LNHDA, CDR2 SQIVND (reference sequence). The ends were cut back, 0 bases at V and 8 bases at J, with 13 bases in the middle. CDR3: CASSIEGGRRGYTF. The CDR3 bases are TGTGCCAGTAGTATAGAGGGGGGGCGTCGCGGCTACACCTTC.

This chain connects TRBV4-1 to TRBJ2-5; 12 nucleotides line up with TRBD2. CDR3 size: 15 residues. Trimming at V came to 4 bases and at J to 1 base, leaving 1 base not matched to a gene. Germline V gene sequence: CDR1 MGHRA, CDR2 YSYEKL. The CDR3, as DNA: TGCGCCAGCAGCCTGACTAGCGGGAGCCAAGAGACCCAGTACTTC. Protein: CASSLTSGSQETQYF.

The V gene is TRBV27, the J gene TRBJ2-7; no clear D. The CDR3 has 13 residues. The V and J ends lost 4 bases and 3 bases respectively, with 10 bases between them. Per germline, CDR1 MNHEY and CDR2 SMNVEV (reference sequence). CDR3 in DNA: TGTGCCAGCAGTTATAGCATCCTCTACGAGCAGTACTTC. Translation: CASSYSILYEQYF.

The V gene is TRBV5-1, the J gene TRBJ1-2, with 7 bases matching TRBD1. The CDR3 is made up of 17 amino acids. CDR1 and CDR2 from the germline V gene are SGHRS and YFSETQ. V was clipped by 2 bases and J by 5 bases; unmatched bases: 15. The CDR3 spells CASSLAQGPAQFYGYTF. The CDR3 bases are TGCGCCAGCAGCTTAGCACAGGGGCCGGCACAGTTTTATGGCTACACCTTC.

The genes are TRBV9 and TRBJ2-5; a weak D match, TRBD2 (5 bases). Trimming removed 0 bases from V and 4 bases from J, with 13 bases in between. The CDR3 is made up of 15 amino acids. Germline-derived CDR1 and CDR2 are SGDLS and YYNGEE. The CDR3 DNA follows: TGTGCCAGCAGCGTAGCTACTCTGGCGGGAGAGACCCAGTACTTC. Its protein is CASSVATLAGETQYF.

The rearrangement joins TRBV3-1 (or the pseudogene TRBV3-2) to TRBJ2-3; tentatively, D is TRBD2 (5 bases). The germline V gene encodes CDR1 LGHDT and CDR2 YNNKEL (reference sequence). This CDR3 region has 13 residues. The germline V and J ends were trimmed by 4 bases and 3 bases, with 8 bases remaining between them. The CDR3 DNA reads as TGTGCCAGCAGCCGGGAGATAACAGATACGCAGTATTTT. Its protein is CASSREITDTQYF.

This chain joins TRBV11-2 and TRBJ2-7; TRBD1 might be the D (6 bases). Per the germline V gene, CDR1 is SGHAT and CDR2 is FQNNGV. The CDR3 extends over 14 amino acids. The V gene lost 7 bases and the J gene lost 3 bases, with 16 bases spanning the gap. CDR3 protein: CASTQRGGNYEQYF. The DNA for the CDR3 is TGTGCCAGCACCCAGAGAGGGGGAAACTACGAGCAGTACTTC.

This clone was counted a few times. This rearrangement joins TRBV5-1 to TRBJ1-4; TRBD1 agrees at 9 bases. The V gene's germline CDR1 is SGHRS and CDR2 YFSETQ. The CDR3 is 18 residues long. The J segment lost 3 bases and the V segment lost 5 bases, leaving 14 bases of the junction unmatched. The CDR3 loop reads CASRRATGGIGANEKLFF. The CDR3 region has the DNA TGCGCCAGCAGGAGAGCCACAGGGGGCATAGGGGCTAATGAAAAACTGTTTTTT.